This T cell receptor beta chain derives from a study of breast tumors, draining lymph nodes, adjacent tissues. In germline, CDR1 is PRHDT, CDR2 FYEKMQ (reference sequence). V was clipped by 5 bases and J by 2 bases, with 14 bases between them. CDR3 size: 15 residues. A single record per CDR3 protein comes from TCRdb applying MiXCR to the multiplex PCR reads. In the table there are 150,000 to 200,000 distinct CDR3 sequences, 25% to 40% of which are singletons. The lymph nodes were axillary draining lymph nodes from breast cancer patients. To note about this clonotype: A read error may explain this, as a much larger clone is one base away.

The receptor's source is a female donor with breast cancer. Some clones in this sample may be carry-over from other donors' samples. The J gene is TRBJ2-3, the V gene TRBV13, with D perhaps matching TRBD2 (6 bases). Sequences were obtained from axillary lymph node tissue. CDR3 amino acids: CASSRPGEVTDTQYF. The CDR3 coding sequence is TGTGCCAGCAGCCGACCGGGGGAGGTCACAGATACGCAGTATTTT.